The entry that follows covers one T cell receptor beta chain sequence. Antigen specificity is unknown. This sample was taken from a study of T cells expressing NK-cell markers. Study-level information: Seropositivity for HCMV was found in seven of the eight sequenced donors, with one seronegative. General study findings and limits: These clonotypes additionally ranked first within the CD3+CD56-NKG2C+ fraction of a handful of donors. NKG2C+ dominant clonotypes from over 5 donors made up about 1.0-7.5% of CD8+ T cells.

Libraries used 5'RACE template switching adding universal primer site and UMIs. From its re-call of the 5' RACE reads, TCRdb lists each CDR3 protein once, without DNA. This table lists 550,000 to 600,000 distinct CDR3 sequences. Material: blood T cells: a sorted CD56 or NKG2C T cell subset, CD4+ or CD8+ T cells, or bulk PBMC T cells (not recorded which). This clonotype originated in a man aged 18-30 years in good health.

CDR3 in amino acids: CASSRKERGELFF. The rearrangement uses TRBV18 and TRBJ2-2. CDR1 is KGHSH and CDR2 is LQKENI in the germline V gene. The CDR3 runs to 13 residues.